These 21 T cell receptor beta chains came from one sample sequenced in a study of blood T cell repertoires in COVID-19. Libraries were prepared by immunoSEQ multiplex PCR; TCRdb keeps only in-frame clonotypes and omits some of them. In the table there are approximately 150,000 clones, 80% to 85% of which are singletons. The sequenced sample consisted of PBMCs or T cells enriched from blood (not recorded which). The receptors were sampled from a man between 65 and 85 years old who had been exposed to COVID-19.

The chain is built from TRBV7-8 and TRBJ1-2, with D perhaps matching TRBD1 (6 bases). Trimming took 1 base from V and 3 from J, leaving 18 bases between them. Germline values: CDR1 SGHVS, CDR2 FQNEAQ. This CDR3 is built from 17 residues. The CDR3 region has the DNA TGTGCCAGCAGCTTAGTACAGGGAAGCGGTAGGGACTATGGCTACACCTTC. It translates to CASSLVQGSGRDYGYTF.

In DNA form, the CDR3 reads TGTGCCACCAGTGATCCGGGGACAGGCGCCCAAGAGACCCAGTACTTC. It codes for CATSDPGTGAQETQYF. The chain couples TRBV24-1 to TRBJ2-5; 8 positions agree with TRBD1. This CDR3 has 16 amino acids. J lost 1 base, V lost 3 bases, and 6 bases had no gene match. Looked up from germline, CDR1 is KGHDR and CDR2 is SFDVKD.

This chain connects TRBV15 to TRBJ1-1; 7 positions match TRBD1. CDR3 length: 15 amino acids. The germline CDR1 and CDR2 sequences are LNHNV and YYDKDF (reference sequence). Trimming removed 1 base from V and 3 bases from J; junction bases left unmatched: 5. CDR3 sequence reads: CATSRVGGWDTEAFF. The CDR3 bases are TGTGCCACCAGCAGAGTAGGGGGCTGGGACACTGAAGCTTTCTTT.

The chain joins TRBV24-1 to TRBJ2-1; 7 nucleotides match TRBD2. Germline lookup yields CDR1 KGHDR and CDR2 SFDVKD. V lost 4 bases, J lost 3 bases, and 2 bases stayed unmatched. CDR3 length: 14 residues. The CDR3 region has the DNA TGTGCCACCAGTGAGGGCGGGGGCTACAATGAGCAGTTCTTC. It specifies CATSEGGGYNEQFF.

This clone was seen a single time. This chain connects TRBV12-3 or TRBV12-4 to TRBJ2-2, with TRBD2 matching 8 bases. CDR3 size: 13 residues. Germline trimming cut 7 bases from V and 8 bases from J; bases unmatched to any gene: 6. CDR3 residues: CASIAGGPGELFF. The CDR3 DNA reads as TGTGCCAGCATCGCGGGAGGTCCAGGGGAGCTGTTTTTT.

The genes are TRBV5-8 and TRBJ1-2, with 9 bases identical to TRBD1. V shed 4 bases, J shed 4 bases, and the junction held 8 bases outside the gene matches. CDR3 length: 15 amino acids. The germline gives CDR1 SGHTS, CDR2 YDEGEE. The CDR3 reads CASSPDRGGGYGYTF. In DNA, the CDR3 is TGTGCCAGCAGCCCGGACAGGGGAGGAGGCTATGGCTACACCTTC.

The chain has TRBV5-4 and TRBJ2-7, with 8 bases fitting TRBD2. CDR1 is SGHNT and CDR2 is YYREEE in the germline V gene (reference sequence). The CDR3 contains 14 residues. V shed 4 bases and J 2 bases; nucleotides not matched to a gene: 5. CDR3 region: CASSPGGGPYEQYF. The CDR3 bases are TGTGCCAGCAGCCCCGGGGGGGGGCCCTACGAGCAGTACTTC.

The chain uses TRBV5-1 and TRBJ2-3, with 7 bases aligning to TRBD2. J was trimmed by 4 bases and V by 2 bases; bases with no gene match: 7. Looked up from germline, CDR1 is SGHRS and CDR2 is YFSETQ. The CDR3 runs to 15 residues. CDR3 coding DNA: TGCGCCAGCAGCTTATTCGGACTAGGATCAGATACGCAGTATTTT. Translating it yields CASSLFGLGSDTQYF.

This clone came up a few times. The V gene is TRBV6-2 or TRBV6-3, the J gene TRBJ2-7; TRBD2 agrees at 8 bases. The germline V gene has CDR1 MNHEY and CDR2 SVGEGT. CDR3 length: 14 amino acids. Losses at the gene ends were 5 bases for V and 6 bases for J; bases not matched to a gene: 9. The CDR3 bases are TGTGCCAGCAGTACTGGGACTAGACGGAGCGAGCAGTACTTC. Translation: CASSTGTRRSEQYF.

The chain recombines TRBV19 with TRBJ2-5, with 10 positions matching TRBD1. J gave up 4 bases and V 5 bases, and 1 base lay outside the gene matches. The CDR3 is 13 residues long. Germline V gene data show CDR1 as LNHDA and CDR2 as SQIVND (reference sequence). CDR3 nucleotides: TGTGCCAGTAGTCGGACAGGGGGAGAGACCCAGTACTTC. It translates to CASSRTGGETQYF.

V usage is TRBV19 and J usage is TRBJ2-7; tentatively, D is TRBD1 (7 bases). Trimming removed 3 bases from V and 3 bases from J, with 12 bases in between. Per germline, CDR1 LNHDA and CDR2 SQIVND (reference sequence). The CDR3 loop spans 14 amino acids. CDR3 coding DNA: TGTGCCAGTAGTATGCGGGACAGCTACTACGAGCAGTACTTC. Its translation is CASSMRDSYYEQYF. The full variable domain, completed using reference TRBV19 and TRBJ2-7, is DGGITQSPKYLFRKEGQNVTLSCEQNLNHDAMYWYRQDPGQGLRLIYYSQIVNDFQKGDIAEGYSVSREKKESFPLTVTSAQKNPTAFYLCASSMRDSYYEQYFGPGTRLTVT.

The genes are TRBV28 and TRBJ1-5; no clear D gene. V was clipped by 5 bases and J by 4 bases, with 9 bases between them. The CDR3 covers 13 residues. Germline V gene lookup returns CDR1 MDHEN and CDR2 SYDVKM. As DNA, the CDR3 is TGTGCCAGCAGTCCTCGGGGTAATCAGCCCCAGCATTTT. Protein: CASSPRGNQPQHF.

The chain joins TRBV11-2 to TRBJ1-1; D unclear. V gave up 5 bases and J gave up 3 bases, with 16 bases separating them. CDR1 SGHAT and CDR2 FQNNGV come from the germline V gene. This CDR3 is 15 amino acids long. CDR3 bases: TGTGCCAGCAGCACCAGACCCGGAGCGGACACTGAAGCTTTCTTT. Protein: CASSTRPGADTEAFF.

This clone was detected a few times. The chain uses TRBV11-3 and TRBJ2-2; D may be TRBD1 (6 bases). In germline, CDR1 is SGHNT, CDR2 YENEEA. CDR3 size: 14 residues. Between the trimmed V and J ends, which lost 5 bases and 6 bases, there was a span of 13 bases. CDR3 DNA sequence: TGTGCCAGCAGCCCCAGGACAGCACCCGGGGAGCTGTTTTTT. It codes for CASSPRTAPGELFF.

The chain has TRBV19 and TRBJ2-3, with 7 bases aligning to TRBD1. The V segment lost 3 bases and the J segment 1 base; nucleotides outside the gene matches: 4. The germline CDR1 and CDR2 sequences are LNHDA and SQIVND (reference sequence). The CDR3 spans 15 residues. CDR3 residues: CASSIRQGGTDTQYF. The CDR3 DNA reads TGTGCCAGTAGTATTCGACAGGGAGGCACAGATACGCAGTATTTT.

The gene calls are TRBV27 and TRBJ2-3, with 7 bases aligning to TRBD1. Per the germline V gene, CDR1 is MNHEY and CDR2 is SMNVEV (reference sequence). The CDR3 runs to 13 residues. V trimming: 5 bases; J trimming: 7 bases; junction bases outside the gene matches: 6. CDR3 coding DNA: TGTGCCAGCAGTATAAGGGACAGTTATACGCAGTATTTT. Residues: CASSIRDSYTQYF.

This chain links TRBV27 with TRBJ1-2; TRBD1 agrees at 8 bases. There are 15 residues in the CDR3. Unmatched junction bases numbered 13, after V lost 6 bases and J lost 7 bases. The germline gives CDR1 MNHEY, CDR2 SMNVEV (reference sequence). CDR3 nucleotides: TGTGCCAGCAGCCGCCCAGGACAGGGATGGTCTGGCTACACCTTC. This codes for CASSRPGQGWSGYTF.

The chain uses TRBV4-1 and TRBJ2-7, with 9 bases matching TRBD2. Germline V gives CDR1 MGHRA, CDR2 YSYEKL. Germline trimming cut 3 bases from V and 5 bases from J; bases unmatched to any gene: 5. The CDR3 spans 14 residues. The chain's CDR3 is CASSQLAGVHEQYF. The DNA for the CDR3 is TGCGCCAGCAGCCAGTTAGCGGGAGTCCACGAGCAGTACTTC.

This chain links TRBV5-1 with TRBJ2-7; TRBD2 matches 7 bases. Germline V lookup: CDR1 SGHRS, CDR2 YFSETQ. Trimming cost V 4 bases and J 5 bases; bases outside gene matches: 12. The CDR3 loop spans 15 amino acids. The CDR3 DNA reads as TGCGCCAGCAGCCCCCCGGGACTATCTGTCGACGAGCAGTACTTC. Its protein product is CASSPPGLSVDEQYF.

This clone appeared a single time. The CDR3 DNA is TGTGCCAGCATAGGGAGGGCCGATGAAGCTTTCTTT. Encoded protein: CASIGRADEAFF. The gene calls are TRBV6-4 and TRBJ1-1; D not resolved. The CDR3 totals 12 residues. The germline gives CDR1 MRHNA, CDR2 SNTAGT. Trimming shortened V by 7 bases and J by 7 bases, and 13 bases separated the two germline ends.

This chain uses TRBV5-4 with TRBJ2-7, with D tentatively TRBD1 (6 bases). The CDR3 extends over 14 amino acids. The V and J ends lost 0 bases and 4 bases respectively, with 11 bases between them. The germline gives CDR1 SGHNT, CDR2 YYREEE (reference sequence). CDR3 protein: CASSLAAGEYEQYF. The CDR3 coding sequence is TGTGCCAGCAGCTTGGCGGCAGGGGAGTACGAGCAGTACTTC.